The 2 T cell receptor beta chains listed next were all sequenced from one sample in a study of regulatory T cells in long-lasting Graves disease. Combining iRepertoire HTBI primers with Arm-PCR of CDR3 regions, the authors built TCR beta libraries. Via MiXCR, TCRdb re-called the multiplex PCR reads, giving one row per CDR3 protein. The table records a few hundred thousand distinct CDR3 sequences, roughly 20% of them present only once. Time point reported: persistent/refractory GD, antithyroid drugs over 5 years with positive TRAb. The TCR library was prepared using RNA isolated from PBMCs. Source: peripheral blood mononuclear cells (PBMCs), taken when the disease was refractory, from a patient treated with antithyroid drugs. The receptors shown here come from a woman aged 40 to 55 with Graves disease.

This clonotype was counted many times. The chain employs TRBV28 and TRBJ1-2, with a tentative D call TRBD1 (5 bases). Germline V gene lookup returns CDR1 MDHEN and CDR2 SYDVKM. The CDR3 runs 13 residues. V dropped 4 bases and J dropped 3 bases, with 9 bases sitting between them. The CDR3 DNA reads as TGTGCCAGCAGTTCCGGACACTACTATGGCTACACCTTC. Amino acids: CASSSGHYYGYTF.

At least ten counts were recorded for this clonotype. J is TRBJ2-2 and V is TRBV28, with D unclear. Germline V gene data show CDR1 as MDHEN and CDR2 as SYDVKM. This CDR3 contains 15 residues. V was cut by 4 bases and J by 4 bases, with 13 bases left in between. The CDR3 protein is CASSSSKSPTGELFF. The CDR3 DNA reads as TGTGCCAGCAGTTCCTCTAAGTCACCCACCGGGGAGCTGTTTTTT.